A single sample gave rise to the 21 T cell receptor beta chains below, sequenced in a study of T-cell memory formation after mild COVID-19. TCRdb called the 5' RACE reads again in MiXCR, with one record for every CDR3 protein. The sample includes 300,000 to 400,000 distinct CDR3 sequences, over 25% seen only once; the top ten take roughly 13%. Sequenced sample: PBMCs or a T cell subset sorted from them (not recorded which). Receptor source: an adult woman who had mild COVID-19 (a few samples of this study predate the infection). Cell type and time point are not known.

This clonotype was seen a handful of times. The chain is built from TRBV18 and TRBJ2-1, with 9 bases aligning to TRBD1. The CDR3 has 12 residues. Germline CDR1 is KGHSH and CDR2 is LQKENI. The V gene end was trimmed by 5 bases and the J gene end by 14 bases; junction bases not matched to a gene: 7. The CDR3 protein is CASSNPGQGKFF. The CDR3 DNA follows: TGTGCCAGCTCAAATCCGGGACAGGGAAAGTTCTTC. Using reference TRBV18 and TRBJ2-1 for the parts outside the CDR3, the full variable domain is NAGVMQNPRHLVRRRGQEARLRCSPMKGHSHVYWYRQLPEEGLKFMVYLQKENIIDESGMPKERFSAEFPKEGPSILRIQQVVRGDSAAYFCASSNPGQGKFFGPGTRLTVL.

This clonotype occurred a few times. J is TRBJ2-1 and V is TRBV20-1, with D possibly TRBD2 on 5 matching bases. CDR3 length equals 13 residues. Looked up from germline, CDR1 is DFQATT and CDR2 is SNEGSKA (reference sequence). Trimming left V 0 bases short and J 10 bases short, with 13 bases between. The CDR3 here is CSARDSSVPEQFF. In nucleotides, the CDR3 is TGCAGTGCTAGAGATAGTAGCGTACCCGAGCAGTTCTTC.

The chain employs TRBV4-2 and TRBJ1-1, with unresolved D. Looked up from germline, CDR1 is LGHNA and CDR2 is YNFKEQ. Trimming took off 1 base at V and 5 bases at J, with 14 bases between the two ends. The length of the CDR3 is 15 residues. CDR3 DNA sequence: TGTGCCAGCAGCCAAGGATTTACAGCGCGAACTGAAGCTTTCTTT. Protein product: CASSQGFTARTEAFF.

This clonotype was counted only a few times. The CDR3 DNA reads TGTGCCAGCAGCTCTACCCGGGACTCCCCCATCTACGAGCAGTACTTC. Translating gives CASSSTRDSPIYEQYF. The chain links TRBV7-9 to TRBJ2-7, with D possibly TRBD2 on 6 matching bases. This CDR3 has 16 residues. From germline, CDR1 is SEHNR and CDR2 FQNEAQ (reference sequence). Between the trimmed V and J ends, which lost 4 bases and 3 bases, there was a span of 19 bases.

This clonotype has a handful of counts. V gene TRBV11-1 combines with J gene TRBJ2-1; D gene unclear. Germline values: CDR1 SGHAT, CDR2 FQDESV (reference sequence). Between the trimmed V and J ends, which lost 5 bases and 11 bases, there was a span of 13 bases. CDR3 length: 12 residues. The CDR3 is CASSVDSMQQFF. DNA for the CDR3: TGTGCCAGCAGCGTCGACTCGATGCAGCAGTTCTTC.

There are a few counts of this clonotype. This chain connects TRBV24-1 to TRBJ2-1, with D perhaps matching TRBD1 or TRBD2 (6 bases each). Germline CDR1 reads KGHDR; CDR2 reads SFDVKD. Trimming pared 0 bases from V and 4 bases from J, leaving 15 bases between. The length of the CDR3 is 17 residues. This CDR3 is CATSDLGGPAAYNEQFF. In DNA form, the CDR3 reads TGTGCCACCAGTGATTTGGGGGGGCCAGCGGCTTACAATGAGCAGTTCTTC.

V usage is TRBV23-1 and J usage is TRBJ2-1, with D possibly matching TRBD1 (5 bases). TRBV23-1 has ORF status, its function being uncertain. The CDR3 loop spans 15 amino acids. The germline V and J ends were trimmed by 6 bases and 10 bases, with 22 bases remaining between them. The CDR3 spells CASSPRGVGQLEQFF. The CDR3 DNA reads TGCGCCAGCAGCCCTAGGGGTGTTGGACAATTGGAGCAGTTCTTC.

There are many counts of this clonotype. The chain uses TRBV3-1 and TRBJ1-5; D remains unclear. V gave up 1 base and J gave up 6 bases, with 4 bases separating them. Germline CDR1 LGHDT, CDR2 YNNKEL (reference sequence). There are 12 residues in the CDR3. The CDR3 loop reads CASSQGVQPQHF. The DNA of the CDR3 is TGTGCCAGCAGCCAAGGGGTTCAGCCCCAGCATTTT.

The chain couples TRBV7-9 to TRBJ2-5; TRBD2 aligns across 7 bases. The CDR3 covers 15 residues. The junction had 11 bases not matched to a gene; V was cut back by 5 bases and J by 5 bases. Germline-derived CDR1 and CDR2 are SEHNR and FQNEAQ (reference sequence). The CDR3 bases are TGTGCCAGCAGCCCCGGGACTTATAGCGGGGAGACCCAGTACTTC. This encodes CASSPGTYSGETQYF.

The chain recombines TRBV7-2 with TRBJ1-5; D is ambiguous. The CDR3 runs to 13 residues. Germline CDR1 SGHTA, CDR2 FQGNSA. V was shortened by 6 bases and J by 1 base, with 7 bases between the two germline ends. This CDR3 is CASSSQSNQPQHF. CDR3 sequence (DNA): TGTGCCAGCAGTTCACAGAGCAATCAGCCCCAGCATTTT.

The chain recombines TRBV24-1 with TRBJ1-2, with 9 bases identical to TRBD1. The CDR3 contains 15 residues. Looked up from germline, CDR1 is KGHDR and CDR2 is SFDVKD. The ends lost 3 bases at V and 6 bases at J; junction bases unmatched: 7. CDR3 sequence: CATSDPGTGIHGYTF. In DNA form, the CDR3 reads TGTGCCACCAGTGATCCCGGGACAGGGATCCATGGCTACACCTTC.

This clonotype was found a few times. The CDR3 sequence: CASSSQGAYEQYF. The CDR3 DNA is TGTGCCAGCAGCAGCCAGGGTGCCTACGAGCAGTACTTC. The chain employs TRBV13 and TRBJ2-7, with D possibly being TRBD1 (5 bases). Germline lookup yields CDR1 PRHDT and CDR2 FYEKMQ (reference sequence). Deletions cut 5 bases from V and 2 bases from J, with 10 bases between. The CDR3 runs 13 residues.

Written as DNA, the CDR3 is TGTGCCAGCAGTACCTACAGGGCAGAAGCTTTCTTT. Translation gives CASSTYRAEAFF. The chain links TRBV12-3 or TRBV12-4 to TRBJ1-1; D may be TRBD1 (6 bases). Trimming pared 5 bases from V and 8 bases from J, leaving 12 bases between. The CDR3 runs 12 residues.

This clonotype was recorded only once. The chain has TRBV11-2 and TRBJ1-3; D is possibly TRBD1 (6 bases). Deletions cut 4 bases from V and 2 bases from J, with 12 bases between. This CDR3 comprises 15 residues. Germline loops: CDR1 SGHAT, CDR2 FQNNGV. CDR3 sequence (DNA): TGTGCCAGCAGCTCCCAGGGGTTCACTGGAAACACCATATATTTT. Translating gives CASSSQGFTGNTIYF.

This clonotype was picked up a small number of times. The chain recombines TRBV5-1 with TRBJ2-2; TRBD1 agrees at 8 bases. Germline CDR1 is SGHRS and CDR2 is YFSETQ. The CDR3 contains 16 residues. Germline trimming cut 4 bases from V and 6 bases from J; bases unmatched to any gene: 11. The CDR3 loop reads CASSRLGQGNAGELFF. The CDR3 nucleotides are TGCGCCAGCAGCCGGCTAGGACAGGGAAACGCCGGGGAGCTGTTTTTT.

The J gene is TRBJ1-1, the V gene TRBV6-1; D possibly corresponds to TRBD1 (5 bases). Germline V CDR1 and CDR2: MNHNS, SASEGT. The CDR3 loop spans 14 amino acids. V lost 6 bases and J lost 4, with 15 bases in between. For the CDR3, the DNA is TGTGCCAGCAGAGCCGGGACCGGGGTCACTGAAGCTTTCTTT. Translating it yields CASRAGTGVTEAFF.

This clonotype was recorded a few times. The rearrangement links TRBV7-9 to TRBJ2-2, with TRBD2 identical over 9 bases. Trimming cost V 3 bases and J 5 bases; bases outside gene matches: 16. The CDR3 is 19 amino acids. Germline CDR1 reads SEHNR; CDR2 reads FQNEAQ (reference sequence). The CDR3 loop is CASSFLYSAREGRTGELFF. CDR3 DNA sequence: TGTGCCAGCAGCTTCCTATACTCGGCGCGGGAGGGCCGAACCGGGGAGCTGTTTTTT.

This clonotype appeared a few times. The V gene is TRBV20-1, the J gene TRBJ2-3, with 9 bases identical to TRBD1. The CDR3 extends over 15 amino acids. The germline gives CDR1 DFQATT, CDR2 SNEGSKA (reference sequence). Losses at the gene ends were 7 bases for V and 6 bases for J; bases not matched to a gene: 14. The CDR3 nucleotides read TGCAGTGTCGTCCAAAGCGGGACAGGGATCGATACGCAGTATTTT. Amino acid sequence: CSVVQSGTGIDTQYF.

This chain links TRBV12-3 or TRBV12-4 with TRBJ1-4; perhaps TRBD1 as D (5 bases). Between the trimmed V and J ends, which lost 2 bases and 5 bases, there was a span of 12 bases. The CDR3 spans 15 residues. The CDR3 reads CASSLREGTNEKLFF. CDR3 coding DNA: TGTGCCAGCAGTTTACGGGAGGGGACCAATGAAAAACTGTTTTTT.

This clonotype came up many times. The CDR3 spells CASSHRPPGGDTGLTYEQYF. The CDR3 DNA reads TGCGCCAGCAGTCACCGCCCGCCTGGGGGTGATACGGGGCTTACCTACGAGCAGTACTTC. The chain carries TRBV5-1 and TRBJ2-7; tentatively, D is TRBD1 or TRBD2 (5 bases each). V was pared by 5 bases and J by 2 bases, with 32 bases between. The CDR3 is 20 residues long. The germline gives CDR1 SGHRS, CDR2 YFSETQ.

This clonotype has just one count. V gene TRBV19 combines with J gene TRBJ2-7; possibly TRBD2 for D (6 bases). V shed 4 bases and J shed 9 bases, with 19 bases lying between them. Germline CDR1 and CDR2: LNHDA and SQIVND (reference sequence). This CDR3 has 14 amino acids. CDR3 sequence reads: CASSTISGDGGQYF. CDR3 sequence (DNA): TGTGCCAGTAGTACAATTTCGGGCGACGGGGGGCAGTACTTC.